What follows are 6 T cell receptor beta chains derived from one specimen sequenced in a study of blood T cell repertoires in COVID-19. Method: immunoSEQ multiplex PCR; TCRdb's copy keeps in-frame clones and lacks some. The table lists 200,000 to 250,000 clones, about 88% of them singletons. The sample taken for sequencing was peripheral blood. These receptors all stem from a woman in her 40s with acute or convalescent COVID-19.

The rearrangement uses TRBV18 and TRBJ1-5; 7 nucleotides agree with TRBD1. Germline-derived CDR1 and CDR2 are KGHSH and LQKENI. The CDR3 has 15 residues. Losses at the gene ends were 6 bases for V and 5 bases for J; bases not matched to a gene: 10. As DNA, the CDR3 is TGTGCCAGCTCGGCTGGACAGGTTTTGGATCAGCCCCAGCATTTT. Its protein product is CASSAGQVLDQPQHF.

This clone was picked up a small number of times. The chain employs TRBV18 and TRBJ2-7, with D possibly matching TRBD2 (5 bases). Germline CDR1 and CDR2: KGHSH and LQKENI. This CDR3 has 12 residues. The V end was cut by 3 bases, the J end by 10 bases, with 13 bases between. CDR3 amino acids: CASSPSGSEQYV. CDR3 DNA: TGTGCCAGCTCACCCTCGGGGTCCGAACAGTACGTC.

Points on this clone: The junction does not match germline at one end; this may be a read error. The J gene is TRBJ2-1, the V gene TRBV30, with D perhaps matching TRBD2 (5 bases). The V gene's germline CDR1 is GTSNPN and CDR2 SVGIG (reference sequence). The CDR3 extends over 15 amino acids. CDR3 DNA: TGTGCCCGGAGTGTGTCTTGGACTTCGAACAATGAGCAGTTCTTC. Its protein is CARSVSWTSNNEQFF.

V and J are TRBV15 and TRBJ1-5; unclear D gene. Germline CDR1 is LNHNV and CDR2 is YYDKDF (reference sequence). This CDR3 is built from 14 residues. The ends were cut back, 2 bases at V and 0 bases at J, with 5 bases in the middle. CDR3: CATSRRGSNQPQHF. CDR3 in DNA: TGTGCCACCAGCAGACGCGGTAGCAATCAGCCCCAGCATTTT.

In this sample, this clone turned up once. The genes are TRBV10-1 and TRBJ2-1; D gene unclear. The CDR3 length is 19 residues. CDR1 is WNHNN and CDR2 is SYGVQD in the germline V gene (reference sequence). The ends were cut back, 7 bases at V and 6 bases at J, with 31 bases in the middle. CDR3 nucleotide sequence: TGCGCCAGCACCTACTCACTAATCGAGGCCCCCTCGAACGGCAATGAGCAGTTCTTC. Encoded protein: CASTYSLIEAPSNGNEQFF.

The rearrangement links TRBV7-9 to TRBJ1-2, with 9 nucleotides matching TRBD1. The CDR3 length is 15 residues. Germline V gene data show CDR1 as SEHNR and CDR2 as FQNEAQ (reference sequence). The trim removed 2 bases at V and 3 bases at J, leaving 4 bases unmatched. CDR3 coding DNA: TGTGCCAGCAGCTTATCGGACAGGGGCGACTATGGCTACACCTTC. The encoded protein is CASSLSDRGDYGYTF.